These 28 T cell receptor beta chains were sequenced from one sample in a study of blood T cell repertoires in COVID-19. Method: immunoSEQ multiplex PCR; TCRdb's copy keeps in-frame clones and lacks some. The sample has about 180,000 clones, over 75% seen once. The sequenced sample consisted of peripheral blood. Source of these receptors: a man aged 40-50 years with active or convalescent COVID-19.

The chain links TRBV6-5 to TRBJ2-2, with TRBD1 as a possible D gene (5 bases). Trimming pared 4 bases from V and 5 bases from J, leaving 11 bases between. The germline V gene has CDR1 MNHEY and CDR2 SVGAGI. The CDR3 is 14 residues long. Here the CDR3 reads CASSSPGQTGELFF. The CDR3 DNA reads as TGTGCCAGCAGTTCCCCCGGACAAACCGGGGAGCTGTTTTTT.

On this clone: Other DNA sequences in the same sample also yield this CDR3. The gene calls are TRBV5-1 and TRBJ1-4, with no clear D. CDR1 is SGHRS, CDR2 YFSETQ, per germline. Trimming stripped 0 bases from V and 2 bases from J, with 5 bases between. This CDR3 comprises 14 residues. The chain's CDR3 is CASSLGATNEKLFF. CDR3 DNA sequence: TGCGCCAGCAGCTTGGGGGCGACTAATGAAAAACTGTTTTTT. Filled out from reference TRBV5-1 and TRBJ1-4, the complete variable domain reads KAGVTQTPRYLIKTRGQQVTLSCSPISGHRSVSWYQQTPGQGLQFLFEYFSETQRNKGNFPGRFSGRQFSNSRSEMNVSTLELGDSALYLCASSLGATNEKLFFGSGTQLSVL.

A single count supports this clone. This chain joins TRBV6-1 and TRBJ2-1; D is unresolved. Germline assignment: CDR1 MNHNS and CDR2 SASEGT. V was trimmed by 3 bases and J by 3 bases, leaving 15 bases between them. The CDR3 consists of 16 residues. CDR3 region: CASSEGYRTFYNEQFF. The CDR3 DNA is TGTGCCAGCAGTGAGGGCTATAGAACGTTCTACAATGAGCAGTTCTTC.

The chain has TRBV4-3 and TRBJ2-2, with D maybe TRBD1 (5 bases). The CDR3 totals 14 residues. V lost 3 bases and J lost 4, with 9 bases in between. Germline CDR1 reads LGHNA; CDR2 reads YSLEER. The CDR3 region is CASSQDTFTGELFF. The CDR3 DNA reads TGCGCCAGCAGCCAGGACACTTTCACCGGGGAGCTGTTTTTT.

J is TRBJ1-2 and V is TRBV7-2; possible D gene TRBD1, 6 bases. CDR1 SGHTA and CDR2 FQGNSA come from the germline V gene. V was trimmed by 1 base and J by 4 bases, leaving 13 bases between them. The CDR3 is 15 residues long. The CDR3 loop reads CASSLETGPLYGYTF. The CDR3 DNA reads TGTGCCAGCAGCTTAGAGACAGGTCCTCTCTATGGCTACACCTTC.

The CDR3 DNA reads TGTGCCAGCAGGTACCGGAGGGGGCGCGTAGACTATGGCTACACCTTC. This sequence encodes CASRYRRGRVDYGYTF. The V call is TRBV6-2 or TRBV6-3, the J call TRBJ1-2; the match to TRBD1 covers 7 bases. CDR1 is MNHEY, CDR2 SVGEGT, per germline. J was trimmed by 3 bases and V by 6 bases; bases with no gene match: 13. The CDR3 has 16 residues.

The chain has TRBV19 and TRBJ2-3; TRBD2 agrees at 9 bases. CDR3 length: 14 residues. Germline trimming cut 5 bases from V and 2 bases from J; bases unmatched to any gene: 2. Germline CDR1 LNHDA, CDR2 SQIVND (reference sequence). The chain's CDR3 is CASSPSGDTDTQYF. DNA for the CDR3: TGTGCCAGTAGTCCTAGCGGGGACACAGATACGCAGTATTTT.

The CDR3 nucleotides are TGCAGCGTTGAGGGCCTGGAGCGGGGCACCGGGGAGCTGTTTTTT. Amino acids: CSVEGLERGTGELFF. V is TRBV29-1 and J is TRBJ2-2; 7 positions agree with TRBD2. Germline lookup yields CDR1 SQVTM and CDR2 ANQGSEA. After removal of 3 bases from V and 4 bases from J, the junction contained 8 bases not matched to a gene. The CDR3 has 15 amino acids.

The chain joins TRBV9 to TRBJ1-2; TRBD1 is a possible D gene (6 bases). Trimming cost V 2 bases and J 6 bases, with 14 bases left between them. The CDR3 consists of 14 residues. Germline values: CDR1 SGDLS, CDR2 YYNGEE. CDR3 sequence: CASSVGQGTDGYTF. The CDR3 DNA is TGTGCCAGCAGCGTGGGGCAGGGGACGGATGGCTACACCTTC.

This chain uses TRBV4-1 with TRBJ1-1; unclear D gene. Deletions cut 1 base from V and 9 bases from J, with 15 bases between. This CDR3 spans 14 amino acids. CDR1 MGHRA and CDR2 YSYEKL come from the germline V gene. The CDR3 DNA reads as TGCGCCAGCAGCCAAGTAGGGCGGGTAGACCAAGCTTTCTTT. Encoded protein: CASSQVGRVDQAFF.

This chain links TRBV5-4 with TRBJ2-7; 7 positions agree with TRBD1. The CDR3 length is 15 residues. Germline trimming cut 4 bases from V and 0 bases from J; bases unmatched to any gene: 7. Germline V gives CDR1 SGHNT, CDR2 YYREEE (reference sequence). The CDR3 protein is CASSAGTESSYEQYF. The CDR3 DNA is TGTGCCAGCAGCGCCGGGACAGAGAGCTCCTACGAGCAGTACTTC. Drawing the rest from reference TRBV5-4 and TRBJ2-7, the complete variable domain is ETGVTQSPTHLIKTRGQQVTLRCSSQSGHNTVSWYQQALGQGPQFIFQYYREEENGRGNFPPRFSGLQFPNYSSELNVNALELDDSALYLCASSAGTESSYEQYFGPGTRLTVT.

This chain joins TRBV11-2 and TRBJ2-5, with 14 nucleotides matching TRBD2. Germline values: CDR1 SGHAT, CDR2 FQNNGV. This CDR3 has 16 residues. V lost 3 bases to trimming and J lost 3 bases; unmatched junction nucleotides: 3. The CDR3 reads CASSFLGLAGEETQYF. CDR3 bases: TGTGCCAGCAGCTTCCTGGGACTAGCGGGGGAAGAGACCCAGTACTTC.

This rearrangement joins TRBV20-1 to TRBJ1-5; weak D call: TRBD1 (5 bases). CDR3 length: 14 residues. V lost 3 bases to trimming and J lost 4 bases, with 13 bases between them. Germline V gives CDR1 DFQATT, CDR2 SNEGSKA (reference sequence). The CDR3: CSASQGLGNQPQHF. The CDR3 nucleotides are TGCAGTGCTAGTCAGGGCTTAGGGAATCAGCCCCAGCATTTT.

This clone was found once. Other DNA variants within this sample encode the same CDR3. This chain uses TRBV3-1 (or the pseudogene TRBV3-2) with TRBJ1-5; TRBD1 matches at 8 bases. Germline V gene sequence: CDR1 LGHDT, CDR2 YNNKEL (reference sequence). V lost 4 bases and J lost 4; bases outside the gene matches: 3. This CDR3 is 14 amino acids long. Here the CDR3 DNA reads TGTGCCAGCAGCCCCGGGACAGGAAATCAGCCCCAGCATTTT. It is translated as CASSPGTGNQPQHF.

The V and J genes are TRBV19 and TRBJ2-1; no clear D. V was cut by 5 bases and J by 0 bases, with 8 bases left in between. Per germline, CDR1 LNHDA and CDR2 SQIVND (reference sequence). This CDR3 has 14 residues. This CDR3 is CASSQSSSYNEQFF. The CDR3 bases are TGTGCCAGTAGTCAATCTAGCTCCTACAATGAGCAGTTCTTC.

This clone was detected a few times. The rearrangement links TRBV2 to TRBJ2-2; a possible D gene is TRBD2 (6 bases). CDR1 is SNHLY and CDR2 is FYNNEI in the germline V gene. This CDR3 is built from 13 residues. The V end was cut by 10 bases, the J end by 1 base, with 10 bases between. The CDR3 DNA follows: TGTGCCAACCTGGAGGGGAACACCGGGGAGCTGTTTTTT. Its protein product is CANLEGNTGELFF.

Only a few counts were recorded for this clone. This sequence joins TRBV6-1 and TRBJ2-5, with a tentative D call TRBD1 (5 bases). The V gene's germline CDR1 is MNHNS and CDR2 SASEGT. There are 15 residues in the CDR3. The germline V and J ends were trimmed by 3 bases and 4 bases, with 15 bases remaining between them. The CDR3 DNA follows: TGTGCCAGCAGTGATGGGGCAGGGAAAGTAGAGACCCAGTACTTC. It is translated as CASSDGAGKVETQYF.

This sequence joins TRBV6-2 or TRBV6-3 and TRBJ2-7; 8 bases map to TRBD1. The CDR3 contains 14 residues. The V gene's germline CDR1 is MNHEY and CDR2 SVGEGT. The J segment lost 3 bases and the V segment lost 2 bases, leaving 3 bases of the junction unmatched. The CDR3: CASSYGQGVYEQYF. CDR3 in DNA: TGTGCCAGCAGTTACGGACAGGGAGTCTACGAGCAGTACTTC.

This clone showed up just a few times. V usage is TRBV7-9 and J usage is TRBJ2-1, with a weak D call TRBD1 (5 bases). Trimming stripped 5 bases from V and 6 bases from J, with 17 bases between. This CDR3 comprises 15 residues. CDR1 and CDR2 (germline): SEHNR, FQNEAQ (reference sequence). DNA for the CDR3: TGTGCCAGCAGCCGACCGCAGGGAATCCCCAATGAGCAGTTCTTC. It encodes CASSRPQGIPNEQFF.

This clone was detected once. The gene calls are TRBV6-5 and TRBJ1-4, with D possibly matching TRBD1 (5 bases). Germline CDR1 MNHEY, CDR2 SVGAGI. V lost 6 bases to trimming and J lost 7 bases, with 15 bases between them. The CDR3 has 14 amino acids. The CDR3 is CASSNTGFGEKLFF. The CDR3 DNA sequence: TGTGCCAGCAGCAACACAGGTTTCGGTGAAAAACTGTTTTTT.

This clone was seen only once. CDR3 protein: CASSLEPGQGSRDEQYF. The CDR3 DNA sequence: TGTGCCAGCAGCTTAGAACCGGGACAGGGGAGTAGGGACGAGCAGTACTTC. The chain combines TRBV7-2 with TRBJ2-7; 10 nucleotides align to TRBD1. The CDR3 length is 17 residues. V was clipped by 1 base and J by 5 bases; unmatched bases: 11. In germline, CDR1 is SGHTA, CDR2 FQGNSA.

The chain has TRBV5-1 and TRBJ2-3, with 7 bases matching TRBD2. The CDR3 length is 16 residues. The ends lost 0 bases at V and 5 bases at J; junction bases unmatched: 9. The germline V gene has CDR1 SGHRS and CDR2 YFSETQ. CDR3 DNA sequence: TGCGCCAGCAGCTTGGAAGGGACTAACCTCGGAGATACGCAGTATTTT. Translation: CASSLEGTNLGDTQYF.

The gene calls are TRBV2 and TRBJ1-5; no definite D call. With 3 bases removed from V and 6 bases from J, the gap between germline ends came to 15 bases. Germline CDR1 and CDR2: SNHLY and FYNNEI. The CDR3 is made up of 15 amino acids. The CDR3 protein is CASSEMARGGQPQHF. The CDR3 DNA reads TGTGCCAGCAGTGAGATGGCCCGGGGTGGTCAGCCCCAGCATTTT.

V usage is TRBV19 and J usage is TRBJ2-1, with D unclear. The germline CDR1 and CDR2 sequences are LNHDA and SQIVND (reference sequence). The CDR3 has 10 amino acids. V shed 5 bases and J shed 9 bases, with 5 bases lying between them. The CDR3 reads CASSSGEQFF. CDR3 coding DNA: TGTGCCAGTAGTTCGGGTGAGCAGTTCTTC.

This clone was counted a single time. V gene TRBV5-4 combines with J gene TRBJ1-1; tentative D call: TRBD1 (5 bases). V lost 8 bases and J 10 bases, leaving 15 bases between the germline ends. This CDR3 comprises 11 residues. Germline-derived CDR1 and CDR2 are SGHNT and YYREEE (reference sequence). CDR3 sequence: CARKPTAAAFF. Here the CDR3 DNA reads TGTGCCAGAAAACCGACAGCAGCAGCTTTCTTT. The complete variable domain, with remaining parts taken from reference TRBV5-4 and TRBJ1-1, reads ETGVTQSPTHLIKTRGQQVTLRCSSQSGHNTVSWYQQALGQGPQFIFQYYREEENGRGNFPPRFSGLQFPNYSSELNVNALELDDSALYLCARKPTAAAFFGQGTRLTVV.

The rearrangement uses TRBV21-1 and TRBJ2-7; the D segment call TRBD1 is taken from the table without a DNA check. TRBV21-1 is a documented pseudogene. The CDR3 sequence is 17 residues long. CDR3 nucleotide sequence: TGTGCCAGCAGCAGAGAGGGACTCCGGGACAGGGGGTACGAGCAGTACTTC. It yields the protein CASSREGLRDRGYEQYF.

V gene TRBV5-6 combines with J gene TRBJ1-2; D gene unclear. The CDR3 totals 14 residues. The germline CDR1 and CDR2 sequences are SGHDT and YYEEEE. V was pared by 0 bases and J by 8 bases, with 14 bases between. The CDR3 sequence is CASSLGGAAGGYTF. CDR3 DNA: TGTGCCAGCAGCTTGGGGGGAGCCGCGGGCGGCTACACCTTC.

The table lists this clone with a few counts. The genes are TRBV6-5 and TRBJ1-1; D is possibly TRBD1 (5 bases). Germline V gene data show CDR1 as MNHEY and CDR2 as SVGAGI. The CDR3 covers 15 residues. Trimming took 4 bases from V and 1 from J, leaving 13 bases between them. This CDR3 is CASSSTGTQNTEAFF. In DNA, the CDR3 is TGTGCCAGCAGTTCAACCGGGACTCAGAACACTGAAGCTTTCTTT.